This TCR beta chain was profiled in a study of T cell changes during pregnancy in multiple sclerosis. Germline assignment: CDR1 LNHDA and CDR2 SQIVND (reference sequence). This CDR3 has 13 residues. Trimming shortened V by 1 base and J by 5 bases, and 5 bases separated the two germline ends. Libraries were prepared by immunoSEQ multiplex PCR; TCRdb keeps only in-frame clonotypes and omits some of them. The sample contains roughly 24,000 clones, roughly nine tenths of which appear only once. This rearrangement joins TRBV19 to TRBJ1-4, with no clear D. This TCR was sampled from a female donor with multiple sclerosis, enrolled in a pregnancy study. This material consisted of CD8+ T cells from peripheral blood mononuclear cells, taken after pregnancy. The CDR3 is CASSIAGNEKLFF. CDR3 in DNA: TGTGCCAGTAGTATAGCGGGAAATGAAAAACTGTTTTTT. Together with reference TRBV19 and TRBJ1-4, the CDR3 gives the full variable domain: DGGITQSPKYLFRKEGQNVTLSCEQNLNHDAMYWYRQDPGQGLRLIYYSQIVNDFQKGDIAEGYSVSREKKESFPLTVTSAQKNPTAFYLCASSIAGNEKLFFGSGTQLSVL.